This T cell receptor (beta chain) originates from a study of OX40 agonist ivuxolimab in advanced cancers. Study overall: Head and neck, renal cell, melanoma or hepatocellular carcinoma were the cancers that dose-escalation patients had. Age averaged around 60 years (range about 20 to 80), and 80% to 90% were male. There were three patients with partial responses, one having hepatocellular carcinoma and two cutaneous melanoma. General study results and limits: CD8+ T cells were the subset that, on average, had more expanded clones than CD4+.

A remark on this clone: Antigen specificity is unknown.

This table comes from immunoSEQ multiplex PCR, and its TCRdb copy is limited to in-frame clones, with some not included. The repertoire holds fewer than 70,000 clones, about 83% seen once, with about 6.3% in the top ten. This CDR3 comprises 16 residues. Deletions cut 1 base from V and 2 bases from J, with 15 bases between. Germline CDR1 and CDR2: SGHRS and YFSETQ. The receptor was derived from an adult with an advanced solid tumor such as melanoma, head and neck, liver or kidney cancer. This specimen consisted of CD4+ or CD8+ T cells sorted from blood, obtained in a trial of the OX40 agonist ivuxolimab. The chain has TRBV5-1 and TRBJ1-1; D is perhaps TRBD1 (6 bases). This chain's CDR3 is CASSLITGSPNTEAFF. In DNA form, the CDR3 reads TGCGCCAGCAGCTTGATCACAGGGAGCCCCAACACTGAAGCTTTCTTT.